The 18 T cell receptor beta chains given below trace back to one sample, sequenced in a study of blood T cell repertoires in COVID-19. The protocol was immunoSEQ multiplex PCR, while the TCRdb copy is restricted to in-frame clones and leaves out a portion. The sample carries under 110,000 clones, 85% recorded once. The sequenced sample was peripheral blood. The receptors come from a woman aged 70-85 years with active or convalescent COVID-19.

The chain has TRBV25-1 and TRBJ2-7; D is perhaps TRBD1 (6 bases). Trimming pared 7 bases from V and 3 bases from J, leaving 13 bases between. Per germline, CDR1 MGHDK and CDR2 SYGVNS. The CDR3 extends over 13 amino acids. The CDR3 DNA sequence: TGTGCCAGCACCGGGACATCCGGCTACGAGCAGTACTTC. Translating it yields CASTGTSGYEQYF.

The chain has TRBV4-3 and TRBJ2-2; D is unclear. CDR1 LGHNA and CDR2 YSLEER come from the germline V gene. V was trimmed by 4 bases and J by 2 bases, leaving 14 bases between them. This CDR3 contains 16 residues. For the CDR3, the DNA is TGCGCCAGCAGCCGGGCCATCCAAGTTAACACCGGGGAGCTGTTTTTT. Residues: CASSRAIQVNTGELFF.

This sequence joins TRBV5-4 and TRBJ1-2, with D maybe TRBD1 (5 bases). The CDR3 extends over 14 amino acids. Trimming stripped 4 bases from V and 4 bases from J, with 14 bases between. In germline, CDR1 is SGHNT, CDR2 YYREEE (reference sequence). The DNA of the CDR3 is TGTGCCAGCAGCCCGGGGGGGGGAAGCTATGGCTACACCTTC. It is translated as CASSPGGGSYGYTF.

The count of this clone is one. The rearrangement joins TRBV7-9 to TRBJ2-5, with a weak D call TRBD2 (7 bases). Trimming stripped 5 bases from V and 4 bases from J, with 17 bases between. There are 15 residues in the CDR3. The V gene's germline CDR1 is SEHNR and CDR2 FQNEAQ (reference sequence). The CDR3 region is CASSPPRGHGETQYF. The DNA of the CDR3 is TGTGCCAGCAGCCCTCCGCGGGGGCACGGAGAGACCCAGTACTTC.

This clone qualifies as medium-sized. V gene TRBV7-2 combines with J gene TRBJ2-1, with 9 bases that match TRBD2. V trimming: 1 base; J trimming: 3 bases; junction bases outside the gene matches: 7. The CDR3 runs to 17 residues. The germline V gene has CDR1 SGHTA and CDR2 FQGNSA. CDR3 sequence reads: CASSLEGGGAIYNEQFF. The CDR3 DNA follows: TGTGCCAGCAGCTTAGAGGGCGGGGGGGCCATCTACAATGAGCAGTTCTTC.

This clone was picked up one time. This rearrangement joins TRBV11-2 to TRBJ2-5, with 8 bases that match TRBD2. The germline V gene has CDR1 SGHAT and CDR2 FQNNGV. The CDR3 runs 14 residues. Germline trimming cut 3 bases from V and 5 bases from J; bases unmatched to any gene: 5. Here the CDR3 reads CASSLGGGRETQYF. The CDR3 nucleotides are TGTGCCAGCAGCTTGGGCGGCGGGAGGGAGACCCAGTACTTC.

CDR3 bases: TGTGCCAGCCTGACAGGGGGCATGAACACTGAAGCTTTCTTT. As protein: CASLTGGMNTEAFF. The genes are TRBV7-8 and TRBJ1-1, with TRBD1 matching 10 bases. The CDR3 runs 14 residues. CDR1 SGHVS and CDR2 FQNEAQ come from the germline V gene. V lost 8 bases to trimming and J lost 0 bases; unmatched junction nucleotides: 3. The full variable domain, in which reference TRBV7-8 and TRBJ1-1 provide the parts outside the CDR3, is GAGVSQSPRYKVAKRGQDVALRCDPISGHVSLFWYQQALGQGPEFLTYFQNEAQLDKSGLPSDRFFAERPEGSVSTLKIQRTQQEDSAVYLCASLTGGMNTEAFFGQGTRLTVV.

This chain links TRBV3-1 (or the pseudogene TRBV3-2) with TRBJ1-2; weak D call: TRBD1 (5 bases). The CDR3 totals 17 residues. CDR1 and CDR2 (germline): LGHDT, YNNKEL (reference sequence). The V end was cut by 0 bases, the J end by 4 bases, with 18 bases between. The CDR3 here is CASSQEEKQETLYGYTF. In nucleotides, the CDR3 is TGTGCCAGCAGCCAAGAGGAGAAACAGGAAACCCTCTATGGCTACACCTTC.

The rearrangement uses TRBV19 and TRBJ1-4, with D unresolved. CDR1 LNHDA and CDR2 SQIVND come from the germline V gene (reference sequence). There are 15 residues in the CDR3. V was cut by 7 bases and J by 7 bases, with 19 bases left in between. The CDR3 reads CASTLGARKGEKLFF. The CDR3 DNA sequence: TGTGCCAGTACCCTAGGCGCGCGGAAAGGTGAAAAACTGTTTTTT.

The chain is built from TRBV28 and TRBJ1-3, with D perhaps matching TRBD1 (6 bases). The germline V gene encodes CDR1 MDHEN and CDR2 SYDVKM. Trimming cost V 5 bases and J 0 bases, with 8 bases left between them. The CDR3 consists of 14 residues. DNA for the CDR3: TGTGCCAGCAGTATCAGGGGCTCTGGAAACACCATATATTTT. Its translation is CASSIRGSGNTIYF.

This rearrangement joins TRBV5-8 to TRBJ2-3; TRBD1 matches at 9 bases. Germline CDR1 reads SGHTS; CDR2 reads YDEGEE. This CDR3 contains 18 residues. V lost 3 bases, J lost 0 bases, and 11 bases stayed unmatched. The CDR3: CASSSGQGLSLSTDTQYF. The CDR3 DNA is TGTGCCAGCAGCTCGGGACAGGGATTAAGCTTAAGCACAGATACGCAGTATTTT.

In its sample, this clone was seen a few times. The CDR3 coding sequence is TGTGCCAGCAGTGACTCCGGGACAGGAGCCGATCAGCCCCAGCATTTT. Translation gives CASSDSGTGADQPQHF. The J gene is TRBJ1-5, the V gene TRBV2; 8 bases fit TRBD1. Trimming removed 3 bases from V and 5 bases from J; junction bases left unmatched: 9. The CDR3 length is 16 residues. Germline CDR1 is SNHLY and CDR2 is FYNNEI.

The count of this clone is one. The CDR3 reads CASSYRQGVEKLFF. The CDR3 DNA is TGTGCCAGCAGTTACAGACAGGGTGTTGAAAAACTGTTTTTT. The chain has TRBV6-6 and TRBJ1-4; 7 positions match TRBD1. The germline gives CDR1 MNHNY, CDR2 SVGAGI (reference sequence). The CDR3 is made up of 14 amino acids. V was pared by 2 bases and J by 7 bases, with 4 bases of the junction left unmatched.

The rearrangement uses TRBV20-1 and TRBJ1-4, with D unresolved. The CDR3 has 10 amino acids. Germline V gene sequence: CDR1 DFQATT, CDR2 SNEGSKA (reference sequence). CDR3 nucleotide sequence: TGCACTATACTACCTGAAAAACTGTTTTTT. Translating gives CTILPEKLFF.

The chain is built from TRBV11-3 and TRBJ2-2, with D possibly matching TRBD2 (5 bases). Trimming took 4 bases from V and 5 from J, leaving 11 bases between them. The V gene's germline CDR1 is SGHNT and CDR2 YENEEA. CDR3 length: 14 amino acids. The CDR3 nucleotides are TGTGCCAGCAGCTCCCGTAGGGAGACCGGGGAGCTGTTTTTT. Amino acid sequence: CASSSRRETGELFF. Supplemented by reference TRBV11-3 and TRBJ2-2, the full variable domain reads EAGVVQSPRYKIIEKKQPVAFWCNPISGHNTLYWYLQNLGQGPELLIRYENEEAVDDSQLPKDRFSAERLKGVDSTLKIQPAELGDSAVYLCASSSRRETGELFFGEGSRLTVL.

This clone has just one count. CDR3 coding DNA: TGCGCCAGCAGCAAAGGGACACCGGACTCTGGAAACACCATATATTTT. It yields the protein CASSKGTPDSGNTIYF. The J gene is TRBJ1-3, the V gene TRBV5-1, with a weak D call TRBD1 (6 bases). V lost 4 bases and J lost 0, with 14 bases in between. Germline V gene lookup returns CDR1 SGHRS and CDR2 YFSETQ. This CDR3 has 16 residues. The full variable domain, rest sourced from reference TRBV5-1 and TRBJ1-3, is KAGVTQTPRYLIKTRGQQVTLSCSPISGHRSVSWYQQTPGQGLQFLFEYFSETQRNKGNFPGRFSGRQFSNSRSEMNVSTLELGDSALYLCASSKGTPDSGNTIYFGEGSWLTVV.

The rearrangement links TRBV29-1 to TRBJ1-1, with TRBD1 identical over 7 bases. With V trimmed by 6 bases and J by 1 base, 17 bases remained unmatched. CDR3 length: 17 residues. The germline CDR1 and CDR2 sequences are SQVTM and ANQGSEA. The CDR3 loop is CSVYAPFYRGPNTEAFF. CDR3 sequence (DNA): TGCAGCGTGTACGCTCCTTTTTACAGGGGACCGAACACTGAAGCTTTCTTT.

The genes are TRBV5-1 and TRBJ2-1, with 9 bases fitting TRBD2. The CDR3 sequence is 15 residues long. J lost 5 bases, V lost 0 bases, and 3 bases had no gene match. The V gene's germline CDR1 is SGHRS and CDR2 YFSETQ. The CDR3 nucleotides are TGCGCCAGCAGCTTGGCGGGGACTAGCAACAATGAGCAGTTCTTC. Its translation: CASSLAGTSNNEQFF.